Here is one TCR beta chain with its context. Its cognate antigen is unknown. The data were taken from a study of cytomegalovirus exposure and HLA in healthy donors. Overall study: Among 150 million to 200 million T cells, an earlier analysis found around 100 million unique TCR beta sequences.

The CDR3 sequence is 15 residues long. Germline V gene lookup returns CDR1 SNHLY and CDR2 FYNNEI. Trimming left V 3 bases short and J 0 bases short, with 9 bases between. Both 60 Vbeta primers and 13 Jbeta primers went into the PCR. Clones were sequenced by immunoSEQ multiplex PCR, and TCRdb holds only the in-frame ones, with some missing. The sample lists around 150,000 clones, roughly a tenth occurring once. Overall study findings and caveats: The classifier reportedly diagnosed cytomegalovirus status with high specificity and sensitivity. Later, an analysis showed that TCR beta chains associated with HLA were more clonally expanded than others that were equally common.

The sequenced sample was PBMCs. This receptor was obtained from a male donor in good health and CMV-seronegative. The rearrangement joins TRBV2 to TRBJ1-3; no firm D call. The CDR3 is CASSENANSGNTIYF. The CDR3 bases are TGTGCCAGCAGTGAGAACGCTAACTCTGGAAACACCATATATTTT.